The present T cell receptor beta chain was sequenced within a study of naive and memory T cell subsets. Findings of the study overall: The power law exponent of TCR abundance differed between naive and memory cells. In CD4 and CD8 cells, diversity dropped from naive through EMRA.

Both TRBC1 and TRBC2 were covered by a beta constant-region primer of two equimolar oligonucleotides. Four rounds of PCR amplified the ligated cDNA using nested alpha and beta constant-region primers plus SP2. Each CDR3 protein is one row after TCRdb ran MiXCR on the UMI-ligation and nested PCR reads. The repertoire holds 100,000 to 150,000 distinct CDR3 sequences, with roughly 32% as singletons. A remark on this clonotype: Its specificity is not known.

CD8 T cells were positively selected from what remained after CD4 positive selection. The CDR3 runs 14 residues. Germline V lookup: CDR1 SGHRS, CDR2 YFSETQ. Trimming removed 0 bases from V and 3 bases from J, with 8 bases in between. This chain uses TRBV5-1 with TRBJ2-3, with D unclear. The sequence was obtained from a human donor in good health. The specimen was central memory CD4+ T cells from blood. The DNA of the CDR3 is TGCGCCAGCAGCTTGGTTAGCAATACAGATACGCAGTATTTT. Protein sequence: CASSLVSNTDTQYF. The full variable domain, completed using reference TRBV5-1 and TRBJ2-3, is KAGVTQTPRYLIKTRGQQVTLSCSPISGHRSVSWYQQTPGQGLQFLFEYFSETQRNKGNFPGRFSGRQFSNSRSEMNVSTLELGDSALYLCASSLVSNTDTQYFGPGTRLTVL.